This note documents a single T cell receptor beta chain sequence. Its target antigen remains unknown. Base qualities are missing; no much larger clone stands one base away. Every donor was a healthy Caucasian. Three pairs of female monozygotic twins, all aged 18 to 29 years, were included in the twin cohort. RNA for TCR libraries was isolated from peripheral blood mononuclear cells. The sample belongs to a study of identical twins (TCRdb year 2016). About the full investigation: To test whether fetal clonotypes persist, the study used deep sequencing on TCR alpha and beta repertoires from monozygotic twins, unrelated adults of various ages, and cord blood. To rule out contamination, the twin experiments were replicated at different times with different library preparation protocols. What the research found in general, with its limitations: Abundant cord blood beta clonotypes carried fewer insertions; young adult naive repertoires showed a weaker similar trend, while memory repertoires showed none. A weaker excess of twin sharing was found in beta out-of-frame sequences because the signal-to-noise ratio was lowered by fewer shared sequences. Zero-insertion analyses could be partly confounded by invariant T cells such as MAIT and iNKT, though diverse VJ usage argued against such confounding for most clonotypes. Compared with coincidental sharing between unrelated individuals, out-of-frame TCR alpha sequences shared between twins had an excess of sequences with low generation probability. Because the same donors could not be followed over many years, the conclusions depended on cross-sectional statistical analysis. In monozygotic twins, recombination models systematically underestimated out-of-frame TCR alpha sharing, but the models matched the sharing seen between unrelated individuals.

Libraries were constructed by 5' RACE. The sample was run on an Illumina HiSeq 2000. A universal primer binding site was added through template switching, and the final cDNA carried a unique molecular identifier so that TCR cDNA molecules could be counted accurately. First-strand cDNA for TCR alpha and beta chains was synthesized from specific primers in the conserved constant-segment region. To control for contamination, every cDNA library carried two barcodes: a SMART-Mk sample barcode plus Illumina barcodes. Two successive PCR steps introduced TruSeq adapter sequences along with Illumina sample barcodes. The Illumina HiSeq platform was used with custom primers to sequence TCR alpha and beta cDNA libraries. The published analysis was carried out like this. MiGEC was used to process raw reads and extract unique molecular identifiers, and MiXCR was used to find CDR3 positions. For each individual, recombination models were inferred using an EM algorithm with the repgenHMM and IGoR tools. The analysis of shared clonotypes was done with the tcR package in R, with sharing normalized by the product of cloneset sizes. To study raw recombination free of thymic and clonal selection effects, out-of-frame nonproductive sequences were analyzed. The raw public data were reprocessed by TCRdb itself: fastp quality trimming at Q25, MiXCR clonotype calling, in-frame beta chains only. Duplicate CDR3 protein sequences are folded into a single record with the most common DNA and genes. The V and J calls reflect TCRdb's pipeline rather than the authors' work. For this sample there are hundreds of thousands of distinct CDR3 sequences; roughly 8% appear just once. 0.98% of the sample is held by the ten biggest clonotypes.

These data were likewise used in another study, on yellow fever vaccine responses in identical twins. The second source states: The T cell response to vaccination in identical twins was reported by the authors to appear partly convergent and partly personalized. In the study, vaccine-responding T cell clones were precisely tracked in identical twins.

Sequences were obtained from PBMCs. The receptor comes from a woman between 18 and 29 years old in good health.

The CDR3 amino acid sequence is: CASSRGTGSDTQYF. In nucleotides, the sequence is TGCGCCAGCAGCCGTGGGACAGGATCAGATACGCAGTATTTT. The sequence joins TRBV4-3 to TRBJ2-3; 8 bases in the middle match TRBD1. Trimmed from V: 4 bases; trimmed from J: 4 bases; junction bases lacking a gene match: 4. There are 14 amino acids in the CDR3, from cysteine to phenylalanine inclusive. Solely the CDR3 DNA is kept, with 42 bases framed from the first base. From the germline V gene, CDR1 is LGHNA and CDR2 is YSLEER.